Reported below is one T cell receptor beta chain. This record belongs to a study of T-cell memory formation after mild COVID-19. TCRdb passed the 5' RACE reads through MiXCR, listing each CDR3 protein once. The sample carries roughly 80,000 distinct CDR3 sequences, about 23% recorded once. The germline CDR1 and CDR2 sequences are SGHAT and FQNNGV. Trimming shortened V by 5 bases and J by 7 bases, and 14 bases separated the two germline ends. The CDR3 is made up of 13 amino acids. The chain has TRBV11-2 and TRBJ2-5, with D unclear. The clonotype originates from a man between 18 and 29 years old who had mild COVID-19 (a few samples of this study predate the infection). Cell type and time point are not known. The sample comprised PBMCs or a T cell subset sorted from them (not recorded which). This chain's CDR3 is CASSPIRTRTQYF. The CDR3 DNA is TGTGCCAGCAGCCCGATCCGAACTCGGACCCAGTACTTC.